This T cell receptor (beta chain) was profiled in a study of OX40 agonist ivuxolimab in advanced cancers. Some clones are missing from TCRdb's copy, which holds only in-frame ones; the method was immunoSEQ multiplex PCR. The sample includes about 74,000 clones, roughly 83% of them seen just once. The germline V gene has CDR1 MNHEY and CDR2 SMNVEV (reference sequence). V lost 8 bases and J lost 2, with 19 bases in between. The CDR3 has 16 amino acids. The origin of this receptor is an adult with an advanced solid tumor such as melanoma, head and neck, liver or kidney cancer. This chain links TRBV27 with TRBJ1-3, with D possibly TRBD1 on 5 matching bases. Sequenced here: CD4+ or CD8+ T cells sorted from blood, sampled in a trial of the OX40 agonist ivuxolimab. CDR3 coding DNA: TGTGCCAGCGCTCCTGCCTGGCGGGGGACTGGAAACACCATATATTTT. Residues: CASAPAWRGTGNTIYF.